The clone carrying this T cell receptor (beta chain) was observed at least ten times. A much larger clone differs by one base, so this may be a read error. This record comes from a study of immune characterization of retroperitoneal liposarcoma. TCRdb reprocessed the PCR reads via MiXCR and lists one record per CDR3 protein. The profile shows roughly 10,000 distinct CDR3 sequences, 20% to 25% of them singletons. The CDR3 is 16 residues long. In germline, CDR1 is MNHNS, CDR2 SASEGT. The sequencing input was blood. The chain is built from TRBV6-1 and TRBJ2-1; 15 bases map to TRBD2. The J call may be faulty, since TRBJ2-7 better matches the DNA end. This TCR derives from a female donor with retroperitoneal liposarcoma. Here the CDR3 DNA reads TGTGCCAGCAGTTGGACTAGCGGGAGGGGATACAATGAGCAGTACTTC. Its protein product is CASSWTSGRGYNEQYF.